The T cell receptor (beta chain) described here comes from a study of OX40 agonist ivuxolimab in advanced cancers. Clones were read by immunoSEQ multiplex PCR, and TCRdb kept only the in-frame ones, dropping some. The data hold more than 20,000 clones, with about 86% observed a single time. A remark on this clone: The antigen is not known.

Study-level results: CD4+ and CD8+ blood T cells expanded clonally by week 6 at 0.1 to 3.0 mg/kg.

Patients were ruled out by autoimmune disease history or systemic immunosuppression. Looked up from germline, CDR1 is SEHNR and CDR2 is FQNEAQ (reference sequence). The CDR3 extends over 15 amino acids. Trimming took 5 bases from V and 6 from J; bases not matched to a gene: 10. Material: CD4+ or CD8+ T cells sorted from blood, obtained in a trial of the OX40 agonist ivuxolimab. The TCR originated in an adult with an advanced solid tumor such as melanoma, head and neck, liver or kidney cancer. The gene calls are TRBV7-9 and TRBJ2-4; TRBD2 matches 7 bases. CDR3: CASSKKGEGRNIQYF. CDR3 DNA: TGTGCCAGCAGCAAAAAAGGGGAGGGCAGAAACATTCAGTACTTC.